This T cell receptor beta chain was recorded in a study of vaccination effects on CD4 cells after COVID-19 (dated by TCRdb to between 2021 and 2022). Some background on the complete study: Post-vaccine samples across the study were collected a median of 72 days after the second dose, with a range of 14 to 241. The full study included roughly 10 COVID-19 convalescent patients and a handful of SARS-CoV-2-naive healthy vaccine recipients. In both COVID-19 convalescent patients and infection-naive vaccine recipients, the study compared SARS-CoV-2 spike-specific CD4+ TCR repertoires from before mRNA vaccination with those from after it. Cultures from other donors in the study were sequenced using the Oncomine TCR Beta short-read assay on an Illumina iSeq 100.

CDR1 SGHKS and CDR2 YYEKEE are derived from the germline V gene (reference sequence). The CDR3 contains 14 residues, cysteine and phenylalanine counted. The DNA shown is the 42-base CDR3, in frame from base 1. V is pruned by 4 bases and J by 5 bases, leaving 7 bases of the junction without a gene match. A note on this clone: The antigen this receptor binds is unknown. There are no base qualities to consult, and no much larger clone falls within one base.

To identify antigen-specific CD4+ T cell clonotypes by their expansion, the ViraFEST assay first stimulated PBMC with viral peptide pools and then applied TCR sequencing. After 10 days of culture, CD4+ T cells were isolated with the EasySep CD4+ T cell isolation kit. Participants received two doses of either the BNT162b2 or the mRNA-1273 mRNA SARS-CoV-2 vaccine. The absence of prior SARS-CoV-2 infection in healthy vaccine recipients was confirmed by negative nucleocapsid antibodies before and after vaccination. Each well held over 1.5 million PBMC cultured in IMDM containing roughly 5% human AB serum, 9 to 10 IU/ml IL-2 and gentamicin, along with approximately 10 ug/ml peptides. On days 3 and 7, half of the culture medium was replaced with fresh IL-2-containing medium. Unless noted otherwise, every peptide stimulation condition was cultured in triplicate wells. Using Ficoll-Paque Plus gradient centrifugation, PBMC were separated from whole blood and then either used fresh or cryopreserved at -140C. The spike proteins of SARS-CoV-2 and of the common cold coronaviruses HCoV-NL63, HCoV-OC43 and HCoV-229E were spanned by overlapping peptide pools. The QIAamp micro DNA kit was used to extract genomic DNA from the cultured CD4+ T cells.

Library preparation employed the immunoSEQ multiplex PCR assay. DNA from the cultured, isolated CD4+ T cells was subjected to TCR beta CDR3 sequencing. Turning to the authors' computational methods: Non-productive TCR sequences were removed, reads were trimmed to the CDR3 region, and CDR3s of at least 7 amino acids were retained. Antigen-specific clonotypes were identified using the MANAFEST web app by comparison of expansion in peptide wells against reference cultures. To be called positive, a clone needed expansion at FDR<0.05 compared with the reference and with all other wells, an odds ratio greater than 5, and a frequency greater than 0.1% in two replicate wells. A clonotype was defined as cross-reactive if the clonotype was significantly expanded both in SARS-CoV-2 spike wells and in at least one common cold coronavirus spike condition. Using the stringdist R package, CDR3 similarity was measured by Levenshtein distance, and unrooted trees were constructed with ape in R 3.6.1. TCRdb took this table from immuneACCESS and kept in-frame rearrangements with V and J called. Such tables lack part of the clones; where checked against another copy, unresolved V genes explain under half of the gap, and the rest is unexplained. V and J calls and clone size follow that table, whereas D and trimming were derived from the DNA. This sample comprises about 46,000 clones, 65% to 75% of them detected only once. Together, the top ten hold more than 13% of the sample.

The research as a whole found: Both infection-induced and vaccine-induced clones contracted markedly at late post-vaccination timepoints, which is consistent with waning T cell responses. Limitations of the study were the small number of convalescent patients and the absence of early post-infection timepoints. In healthy vaccine recipients, vaccine-induced clones were almost all SARS-CoV-2 mono-reactive, with only 1 of 255 being cross-reactive with common cold coronaviruses.

This TCR derives from a human donor who received a COVID-19 vaccine. Recombination linked TRBV5-5 to TRBJ2-7; TRBD1 matches 9 bases in the middle. Sequenced here: CD4+ T cells from PBMCs cultured with HCoV-OC43 spike peptides, sampled after COVID-19 vaccination. What the cell subset or site label conveys for this sample: HCoV-OC43 spike overlapping peptide pool stimulation. The CDR3 loop reads CASSPGTGIHEQYF. The nucleotide sequence is TGTGCCAGCAGCCCCGGGACAGGGATCCACGAGCAGTACTTC.